A selection of T cell receptor beta chains follows, all from one sample in a study of spatial heterogeneity in lung cancer. One entry per CDR3 protein, called by TCRdb with MiXCR from the 5' RACE reads. The sample lists roughly 71,000 distinct CDR3 sequences; 8% to 10% were seen once. Here the sequenced sample was PBMCs, taken at follow-up. The receptors originated from a female donor with early-stage non-small cell lung cancer. The CDR3 runs from the conserved cysteine through the conserved F or W. A D gene is named only where the DNA matches it firmly. Some rows mark clone size as missing; the rest say once, few, many or name a class of expanded clone.

D gene	V gene	J gene	clone size	CDR3 protein	CDR3 DNA
TRBD1	TRBV28	TRBJ2-5	few	CASSSPGTAQETQYF	TGTGCCAGCAGTTCCCCCGGGACAGCACAAGAGACCCAGTACTTC
.	TRBV7-8	TRBJ2-6	many	CASSLGLQGHLGVGANVLTF	TGTGCCAGCAGCTTAGGCTTGCAGGGCCACCTAGGTGTTGGGGCCAACGTCCTGACTTTC
.	TRBV30	TRBJ2-6	many	CASAGGASGANVLTF	TGTGCCTCGGCAGGTGGGGCCTCTGGGGCCAACGTCCTGACTTTC
TRBD1	TRBV19	TRBJ2-3	many	CASRNPQGTDTQYF	TGTGCCAGTAGAAACCCACAGGGGACAGATACGCAGTATTTT
TRBD2	TRBV7-2	TRBJ2-7	.	CASSSGLAGVYEQYF	TGTGCCAGCAGCTCCGGACTAGCGGGAGTTTACGAGCAGTACTTC
.	TRBV2	TRBJ2-1	few	CASSTGFFNEQFF	TGTGCCAGCAGTACAGGGTTCTTCAATGAGCAGTTCTTC
TRBD2	TRBV9	TRBJ2-7	few	CASSSLGLAGYEQYF	TGTGCCAGCAGCTCCCTCGGGCTAGCGGGCTACGAGCAGTACTTC
TRBD1	TRBV20-1	TRBJ1-2	many	CSAKTGGGYTF	TGCAGTGCGAAAACAGGGGGCGGCTACACCTTC
TRBD2	TRBV28	TRBJ2-1	many	CASSAGTSGSNEQFF	TGTGCCAGCAGCGCAGGGACTAGCGGGAGTAATGAGCAGTTCTTC
.	TRBV7-9	TRBJ2-5	few	CASSDLNNQETQYF	TGTGCCAGCAGCGACCTAAACAACCAAGAGACCCAGTACTTC
TRBD2	TRBV19	TRBJ2-7	few	CASSISQGGSGDEQYF	TGTGCCAGTAGTATTTCCCAGGGAGGGAGCGGCGACGAGCAGTACTTC
.	TRBV10-3	TRBJ2-1	.	CAIKDFWYNEQFF	TGTGCCATCAAGGATTTTTGGTACAATGAGCAGTTCTTC
.	TRBV28	TRBJ1-3	many	CASRQGFGNTIYF	TGTGCCAGCAGGCAGGGGTTTGGAAACACCATATATTTT
.	TRBV25-1	TRBJ1-5	many	CASSELQGDQPQHF	TGTGCCAGCAGTGAATTACAGGGTGATCAGCCCCAGCATTTT
.	TRBV9	TRBJ2-2	few	CASSDRAPPGELFF	TGTGCCAGCAGCGATAGGGCCCCCCCCGGGGAGCTGTTTTTT
TRBD2	TRBV7-6	TRBJ2-5	few	CASSLFGTSGEETQYF	TGTGCCAGCAGCTTATTTGGGACTAGCGGGGAAGAGACCCAGTACTTC
.	TRBV15	TRBJ2-5	many	CATSPGGGRETQYF	TGTGCCACCAGCCCAGGGGGCGGGAGAGAGACCCAGTACTTC
.	TRBV6-6	TRBJ1-5	many	CASSISGNRLSNQPQHF	TGTGCCAGCAGTATCAGCGGCAACCGCCTTAGCAATCAGCCCCAGCATTTT
.	TRBV7-9	TRBJ2-2	many	CASSLVWRGQITGELFF	TGTGCCAGCAGCTTGGTTTGGCGGGGTCAAATCACCGGGGAGCTGTTTTTT
.	TRBV5-1	TRBJ2-2	few	CASSPRTTGELFF	TGCGCCAGCAGCCCCCGGACAACCGGGGAGCTGTTTTTT
.	TRBV7-3	TRBJ2-5	.	CASSLTFGETQYF	TGTGCCAGCAGCTTAACGTTTGGAGAGACCCAGTACTTC
.	TRBV7-9	TRBJ2-1	many	CASSPRGLGNEQFF	TGTGCCAGCAGCCCGAGGGGACTCGGCAATGAGCAGTTCTTC
.	TRBV2	TRBJ1-6	many	CASSAWGPGNNSPLHF	TGTGCCAGCAGTGCTTGGGGACCCGGGAATAATTCACCCCTCCACTTT
.	TRBV28	TRBJ2-7	.	CASSPPEGREQYF	TGTGCCAGCAGCCCCCCAGAGGGCCGCGAGCAGTACTTC
.	TRBV6-2/TRBV6-3	TRBJ1-5	few	CASNPSDSNQPQHF	TGTGCCAGCAATCCATCAGATAGCAATCAGCCCCAGCATTTT
.	TRBV4-1	TRBJ1-6	few	CASSQGDVPDSPLHF	TGCGCCAGCAGCCAGGGGGACGTCCCGGATTCACCCCTCCACTTT
.	TRBV28	TRBJ1-5	many	CASKESLDQPQHF	TGTGCCAGCAAGGAAAGCCTTGATCAGCCCCAGCATTTT
.	TRBV18	TRBJ1-5	many	CASSSAREGQPQHF	TGTGCCAGCTCCTCGGCCAGGGAAGGTCAGCCCCAGCATTTT
TRBD1	TRBV6-6	TRBJ2-2	many	CASSRNRGSNTGELFF	TGTGCCAGCAGTCGAAACAGGGGGAGTAACACCGGGGAGCTGTTTTTT
.	TRBV18	TRBJ2-3	many	CASSPGTADTQYF	TGTGCCAGCTCCCCCGGGACCGCGGATACGCAGTATTTT
TRBD1	TRBV5-1	TRBJ1-1	few	CASSRTGVEEAFF	TGCGCCAGCAGCAGGACAGGGGTTGAGGAAGCTTTCTTT
.	TRBV27	TRBJ1-1	.	CASSLRGTEAFF	TGTGCCAGCAGTTTGAGGGGCACTGAAGCTTTCTTT
TRBD2	TRBV10-3	TRBJ2-7	many	CATVSGIPGYEQYF	TGTGCCACCGTTAGCGGGATACCGGGCTACGAGCAGTACTTC
.	TRBV18	TRBJ2-7	.	CASSPQGGVISYEQYF	TGTGCCAGCTCACCACAGGGCGGGGTCATCTCCTACGAGCAGTACTTC
.	TRBV5-1	TRBJ1-5	.	CASSLEGVSGQPQHF	TGCGCCAGCAGCTTGGAAGGAGTTTCGGGTCAGCCCCAGCATTTT
TRBD2	TRBV28	TRBJ2-7	few	CASSSGTSESYEQYF	TGTGCCAGCAGTTCAGGGACTAGCGAGTCCTACGAGCAGTACTTC
.	TRBV7-8	TRBJ1-1	.	CASSLSGALNTEAFF	TGTGCCAGCAGCTTATCAGGCGCACTGAACACTGAAGCTTTCTTT
.	TRBV6-5	TRBJ2-3	many	CASSRPDATDTQYF	TGTGCCAGCAGCCGCCCTGACGCCACAGATACGCAGTATTTT
.	TRBV12-3/TRBV12-4	TRBJ2-2	few	CASTLLAVVGDTGELFF	TGTGCCAGCACCCTGCTCGCGGTTGTGGGGGACACCGGGGAGCTGTTTTTT
TRBD2	TRBV7-4	TRBJ2-1	many	CASSLAIGTSGSNGEQFF	TGTGCCAGCAGCTTGGCTATAGGGACTAGCGGGAGTAATGGTGAGCAGTTCTTC
.	TRBV7-3	TRBJ1-1	few	CASSLQSENTEAFF	TGTGCCAGCAGCTTACAAAGTGAGAACACTGAAGCTTTCTTT
.	TRBV15	TRBJ1-1	few	CATSGLSGTERTVNTEAFF	TGTGCCACCAGCGGCCTCTCCGGGACCGAGCGTACTGTGAACACTGAAGCTTTCTTT
TRBD1	TRBV19	TRBJ2-2	many	CASTPTGGTGELFF	TGTGCCAGTACTCCTACAGGGGGCACCGGGGAGCTGTTTTTT
.	TRBV5-1	TRBJ1-1	many	CASSLAGTGDTEAFF	TGCGCCAGCAGCTTGGCTGGGACGGGGGACACTGAAGCTTTCTTT
TRBD1	TRBV29-1	TRBJ2-7	many	CSVDWTGGEQYF	TGCAGCGTTGACTGGACAGGGGGCGAGCAGTACTTC
TRBD1	TRBV5-5	TRBJ1-2	many	CASSLWDRGNYGYTF	TGTGCCAGCAGCTTGTGGGACAGGGGAAACTATGGCTACACCTTC
TRBD1	TRBV20-1	TRBJ2-5	many	CSAGPPGTGVYEETQYF	TGCAGTGCTGGCCCACCTGGGACAGGGGTATACGAAGAGACCCAGTACTTC
.	TRBV3-1	TRBJ2-1	many	CASSPPGSREYNEQFF	TGTGCCAGCAGCCCGCCCGGGAGCAGGGAATACAATGAGCAGTTCTTC
TRBD2	TRBV18	TRBJ2-3	many	CASSPPQNPGLAGGLRYF	TGTGCCAGCTCCCCGCCGCAGAATCCGGGACTAGCGGGAGGACTACGGTATTTT
.	TRBV27	TRBJ2-7	many	CASGTGYEQYF	TGTGCCAGCGGGACGGGCTACGAGCAGTACTTC
.	TRBV7-9	TRBJ1-2	few	CASSFPEGGVNYGYTF	TGTGCCAGCAGCTTCCCGGAGGGGGGCGTCAACTATGGCTACACCTTC
TRBD1	TRBV18	TRBJ1-4	.	CASSRQGAGEKLFF	TGTGCCAGCTCGCGACAGGGGGCCGGTGAAAAACTGTTTTTT
.	TRBV28	TRBJ1-3	many	CASSDSYSGNTIYF	TGTGCCAGCAGCGACAGTTACTCTGGAAACACCATATATTTT
TRBD1	TRBV20-1	TRBJ2-2	.	CSARGTGVGGELFF	TGCAGTGCTAGGGGGACAGGGGTTGGCGGGGAGCTGTTTTTT
.	TRBV25-1	TRBJ2-7	many	CASSGSPEQYF	TGTGCCAGCAGCGGGAGTCCCGAGCAGTACTTC
TRBD1	TRBV11-2	TRBJ2-7	few	CASSSQTTTNRGYEQYF	TGTGCCAGCAGCTCCCAAACCACTACAAACAGGGGATACGAGCAGTACTTC